A single sample gave rise to the 4 T cell receptor beta chains below, sequenced in a study of T cell responses to AZD1222 COVID-19 vaccine. Generated by immunoSEQ multiplex PCR, the TCRdb table keeps only in-frame clones and is missing some. The table includes about 120,000 clones, 89% detected once. The sample was peripheral blood, taken on day 0 of AZD1222 vaccination. The receptor set was obtained from an adult in good health.

The J gene is TRBJ2-1, the V gene TRBV3-1 (or the pseudogene TRBV3-2); 10 nucleotides agree with TRBD1. This CDR3 is built from 14 residues. Germline V gives CDR1 LGHDT, CDR2 YNNKEL (reference sequence). Trimming cost V 4 bases and J 4 bases; bases outside gene matches: 1. CDR3 in amino acids: CASSRDRGYNEQFF. In DNA form, the CDR3 reads TGTGCCAGCAGCCGGGACAGGGGTTACAATGAGCAGTTCTTC.

The chain couples TRBV5-4 to TRBJ2-4; D call uncertain. The germline V gene encodes CDR1 SGHNT and CDR2 YYREEE (reference sequence). Trimming took 4 bases from V and 0 from J, leaving 8 bases between them. This CDR3 spans 14 amino acids. CDR3 residues: CASSLGLAKNIQYF. The CDR3 region has the DNA TGTGCCAGCAGCCTAGGGTTAGCCAAAAACATTCAGTACTTC.

The chain couples TRBV2 to TRBJ2-7, with TRBD1 identical over 7 bases. The J segment lost 5 bases and the V segment lost 6 bases, leaving 13 bases of the junction unmatched. Germline CDR1 is SNHLY and CDR2 is FYNNEI. The CDR3 is 15 residues long. The CDR3 reads CASRLQGIAINEQYF. Here the CDR3 DNA reads TGTGCCAGCAGACTACAGGGGATTGCTATCAACGAGCAGTACTTC.

The chain employs TRBV10-3 and TRBJ2-7, with D possibly being TRBD1 or TRBD2 (5 bases each). V was cut by 8 bases and J by 0 bases, with 11 bases left in between. Germline V gives CDR1 ENHRY, CDR2 SYGVKD. This CDR3 contains 13 residues. For the CDR3, the DNA is TGTGCCATCCGCCGGGACGCCTCCTACGAGCAGTACTTC. This codes for CAIRRDASYEQYF.